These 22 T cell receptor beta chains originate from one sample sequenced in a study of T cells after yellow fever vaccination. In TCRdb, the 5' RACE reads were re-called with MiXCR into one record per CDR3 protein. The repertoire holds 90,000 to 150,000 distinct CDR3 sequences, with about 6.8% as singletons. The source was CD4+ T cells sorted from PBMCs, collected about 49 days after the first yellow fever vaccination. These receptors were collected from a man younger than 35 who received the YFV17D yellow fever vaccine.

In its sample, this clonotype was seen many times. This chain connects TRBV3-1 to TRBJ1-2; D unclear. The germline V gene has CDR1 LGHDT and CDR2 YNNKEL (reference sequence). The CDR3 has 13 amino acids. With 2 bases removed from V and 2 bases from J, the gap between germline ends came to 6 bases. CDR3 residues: CASSQYGNYGYTF. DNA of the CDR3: TGTGCCAGCAGCCAATATGGGAACTATGGCTACACCTTC.

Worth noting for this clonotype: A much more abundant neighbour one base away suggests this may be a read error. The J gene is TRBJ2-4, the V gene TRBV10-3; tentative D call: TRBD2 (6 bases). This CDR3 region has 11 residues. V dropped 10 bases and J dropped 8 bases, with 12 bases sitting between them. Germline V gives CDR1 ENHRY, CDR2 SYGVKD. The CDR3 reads CASRLADIQYF. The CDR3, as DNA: TGTGCCAGCAGATTAGCGGACATTCAGTACTTC.

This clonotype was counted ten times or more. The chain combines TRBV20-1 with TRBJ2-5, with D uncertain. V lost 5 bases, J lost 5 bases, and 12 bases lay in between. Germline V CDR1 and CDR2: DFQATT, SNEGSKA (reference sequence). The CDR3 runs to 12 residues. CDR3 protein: CSAGVRAETQYF. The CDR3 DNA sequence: TGCAGTGCTGGGGTCCGGGCCGAGACCCAGTACTTC.

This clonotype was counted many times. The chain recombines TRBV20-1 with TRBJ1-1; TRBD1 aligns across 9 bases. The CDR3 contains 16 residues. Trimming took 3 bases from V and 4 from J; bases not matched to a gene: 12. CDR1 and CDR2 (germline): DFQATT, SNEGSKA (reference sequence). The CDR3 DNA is TGCAGTGCTAGGGGGACAGGGAAAGCTGTAGGCACTGAAGCTTTCTTT. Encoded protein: CSARGTGKAVGTEAFF.

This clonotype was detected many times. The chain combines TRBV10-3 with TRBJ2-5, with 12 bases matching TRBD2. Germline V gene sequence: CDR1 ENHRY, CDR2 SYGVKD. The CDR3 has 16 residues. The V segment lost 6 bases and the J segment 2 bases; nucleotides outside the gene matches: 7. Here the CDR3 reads CAIRPGLAGFQETQYF. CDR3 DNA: TGTGCCATCAGACCCGGACTAGCGGGGTTTCAAGAGACCCAGTACTTC.

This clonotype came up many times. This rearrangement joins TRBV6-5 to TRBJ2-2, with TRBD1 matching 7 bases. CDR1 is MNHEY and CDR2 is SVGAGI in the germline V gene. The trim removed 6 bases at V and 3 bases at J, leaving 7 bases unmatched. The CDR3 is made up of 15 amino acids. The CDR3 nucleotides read TGTGCCAGCAGGGGAAGGACAGGATACACCGGGGAGCTGTTTTTT. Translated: CASRGRTGYTGELFF.

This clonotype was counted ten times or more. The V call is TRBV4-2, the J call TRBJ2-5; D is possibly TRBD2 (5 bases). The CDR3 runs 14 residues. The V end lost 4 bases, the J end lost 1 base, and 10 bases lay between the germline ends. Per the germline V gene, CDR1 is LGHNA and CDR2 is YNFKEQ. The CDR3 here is CASSLLGPQETQYF. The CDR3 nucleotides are TGTGCCAGCAGCCTACTAGGTCCCCAAGAGACCCAGTACTTC.

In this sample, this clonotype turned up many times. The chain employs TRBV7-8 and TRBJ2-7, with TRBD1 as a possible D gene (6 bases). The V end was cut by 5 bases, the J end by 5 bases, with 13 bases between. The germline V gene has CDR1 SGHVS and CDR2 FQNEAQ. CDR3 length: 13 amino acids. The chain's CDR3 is CASSVDRSNEQYV. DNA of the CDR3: TGTGCCAGCAGCGTCGACAGGTCAAACGAGCAGTACGTC.

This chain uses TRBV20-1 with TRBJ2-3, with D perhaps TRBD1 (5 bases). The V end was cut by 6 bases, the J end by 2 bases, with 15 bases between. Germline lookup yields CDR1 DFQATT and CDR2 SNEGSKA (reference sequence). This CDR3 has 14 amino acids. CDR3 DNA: TGCAGTGCCTCGACAGCGAGGTTCACAGATACGCAGTATTTT. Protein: CSASTARFTDTQYF.

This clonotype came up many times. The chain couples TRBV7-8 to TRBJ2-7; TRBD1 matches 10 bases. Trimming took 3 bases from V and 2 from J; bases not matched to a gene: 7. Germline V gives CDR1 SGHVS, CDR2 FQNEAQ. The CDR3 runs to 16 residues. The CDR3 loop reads CASSFLPGQGTYEQYF. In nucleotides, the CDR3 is TGTGCCAGCAGCTTTCTCCCGGGACAGGGGACCTACGAGCAGTACTTC.

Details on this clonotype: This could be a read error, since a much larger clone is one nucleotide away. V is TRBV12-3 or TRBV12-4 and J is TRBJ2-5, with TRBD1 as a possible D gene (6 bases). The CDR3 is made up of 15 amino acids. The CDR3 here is CASRRQALLGEAQYF. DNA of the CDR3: TGTGCCAGCAGGCGACAGGCCCTGTTGGGAGAGGCCCAGTACTTC.

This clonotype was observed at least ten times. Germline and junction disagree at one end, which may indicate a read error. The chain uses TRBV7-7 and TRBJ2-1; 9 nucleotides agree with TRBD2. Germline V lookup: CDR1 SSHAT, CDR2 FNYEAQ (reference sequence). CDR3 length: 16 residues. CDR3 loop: CASSDLAAGGSNEQFF. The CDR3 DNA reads TGTGCTAGCAGCGACCTTGCGGCGGGGGGGAGCAATGAGCAGTTCTTC.

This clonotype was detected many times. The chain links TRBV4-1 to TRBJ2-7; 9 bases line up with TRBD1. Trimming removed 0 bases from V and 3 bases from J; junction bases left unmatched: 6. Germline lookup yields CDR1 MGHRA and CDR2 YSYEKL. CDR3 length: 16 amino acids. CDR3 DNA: TGCGCCAGCAGCCAAGATGGGACAGGGCCATTCTACGAGCAGTACTTC. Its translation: CASSQDGTGPFYEQYF.

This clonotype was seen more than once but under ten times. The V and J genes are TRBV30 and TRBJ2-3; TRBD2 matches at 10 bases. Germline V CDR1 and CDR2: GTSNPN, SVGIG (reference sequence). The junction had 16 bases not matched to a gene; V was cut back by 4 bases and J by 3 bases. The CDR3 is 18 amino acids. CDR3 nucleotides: TGTGCCTGGACCTCTAAGCGGGGGGGCTTAGGTTGGACAGATACGCAGTATTTT. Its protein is CAWTSKRGGLGWTDTQYF.

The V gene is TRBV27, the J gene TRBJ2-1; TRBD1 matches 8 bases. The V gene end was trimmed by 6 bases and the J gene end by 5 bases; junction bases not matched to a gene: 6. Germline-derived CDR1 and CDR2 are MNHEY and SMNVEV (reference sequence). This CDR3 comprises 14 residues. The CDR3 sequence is CASRRQGSHNEQFF. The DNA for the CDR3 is TGTGCCAGCAGGAGACAGGGGTCCCACAATGAGCAGTTCTTC.

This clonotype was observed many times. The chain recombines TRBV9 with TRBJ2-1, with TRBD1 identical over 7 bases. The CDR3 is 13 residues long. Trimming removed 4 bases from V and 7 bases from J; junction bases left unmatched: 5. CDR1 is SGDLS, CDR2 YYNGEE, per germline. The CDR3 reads CASSNPGGNEQFF. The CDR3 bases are TGTGCCAGCAGCAATCCAGGGGGTAATGAGCAGTTCTTC.

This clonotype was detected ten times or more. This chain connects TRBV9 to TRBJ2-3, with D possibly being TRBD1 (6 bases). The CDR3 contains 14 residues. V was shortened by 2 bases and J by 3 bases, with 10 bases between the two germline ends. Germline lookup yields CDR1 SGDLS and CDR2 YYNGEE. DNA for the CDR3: TGTGCCAGCAGCGTCACAGGGTTGACAGATACGCAGTATTTT. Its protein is CASSVTGLTDTQYF.

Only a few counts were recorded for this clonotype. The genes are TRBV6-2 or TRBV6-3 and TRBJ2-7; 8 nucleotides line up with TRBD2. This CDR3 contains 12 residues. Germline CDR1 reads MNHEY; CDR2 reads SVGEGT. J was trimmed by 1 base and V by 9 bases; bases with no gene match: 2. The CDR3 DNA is TGTGCCAGTAGCGGGGCTTCCTACGAGCAGTACTTC. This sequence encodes CASSGASYEQYF.

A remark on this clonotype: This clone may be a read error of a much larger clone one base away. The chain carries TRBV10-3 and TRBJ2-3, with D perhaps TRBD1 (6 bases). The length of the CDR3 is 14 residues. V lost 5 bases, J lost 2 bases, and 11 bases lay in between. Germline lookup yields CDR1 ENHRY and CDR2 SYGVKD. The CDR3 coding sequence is TGTGCCATCAGTCACCAGGGGAACACAGATACGCAGTATTTT. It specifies CAISHQGNTDTQYF.

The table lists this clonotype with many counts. The CDR3 region is CASSQERQGSYGYTF. The CDR3 DNA reads TGCGCCAGCAGCCAAGAGAGACAGGGGTCCTATGGCTACACCTTC. V is TRBV4-3 and J is TRBJ1-2, with 8 nucleotides matching TRBD1. The germline V gene has CDR1 LGHNA and CDR2 YSLEER. This CDR3 has 15 amino acids. The J segment lost 4 bases and the V segment lost 0 bases, leaving 4 bases of the junction unmatched.

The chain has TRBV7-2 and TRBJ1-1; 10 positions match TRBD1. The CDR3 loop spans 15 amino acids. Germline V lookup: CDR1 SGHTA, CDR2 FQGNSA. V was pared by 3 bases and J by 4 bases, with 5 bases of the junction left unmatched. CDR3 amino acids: CASSFRDRGGTEAFF. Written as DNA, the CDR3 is TGTGCCAGCAGCTTCAGGGACAGGGGAGGCACTGAAGCTTTCTTT.

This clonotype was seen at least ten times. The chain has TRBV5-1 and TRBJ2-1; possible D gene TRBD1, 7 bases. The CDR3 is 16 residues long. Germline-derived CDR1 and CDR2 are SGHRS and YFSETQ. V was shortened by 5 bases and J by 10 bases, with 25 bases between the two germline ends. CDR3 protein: CASSQGGTAGFWEQFF. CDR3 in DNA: TGCGCCAGCAGTCAAGGAGGGACAGCCGGCTTTTGGGAGCAGTTCTTC.